This TCR beta chain was retrieved from a study of preoperative IRX-2 immunotherapy in early breast cancer. This CDR3 spans 15 amino acids. Germline lookup yields CDR1 LNHDA and CDR2 SQIVND (reference sequence). The V and J ends lost 6 bases and 1 base respectively, with 13 bases between them. Repertoires were generated with immunoSEQ multiplex PCR, while TCRdb's copy carries only in-frame clones and drops some. The table lists around 43,000 clones, 60% to 80% of them singletons. The treatment was: preoperative locoregional IRX-2 cytokine immunotherapy. This phase Ib study tested locoregional IRX-2 cytokine immunotherapy given before surgery.

The gene calls are TRBV19 and TRBJ1-5; D may be TRBD1 (5 bases). This TCR was recovered from a human donor with breast cancer. The sample in question was tumor tissue, obtained after IRX-2 immunotherapy. CDR3 sequence reads: CASRGEWMSNQPQHF. DNA for the CDR3: TGTGCCAGTAGGGGGGAGTGGATGAGCAATCAGCCCCAGCATTTT.